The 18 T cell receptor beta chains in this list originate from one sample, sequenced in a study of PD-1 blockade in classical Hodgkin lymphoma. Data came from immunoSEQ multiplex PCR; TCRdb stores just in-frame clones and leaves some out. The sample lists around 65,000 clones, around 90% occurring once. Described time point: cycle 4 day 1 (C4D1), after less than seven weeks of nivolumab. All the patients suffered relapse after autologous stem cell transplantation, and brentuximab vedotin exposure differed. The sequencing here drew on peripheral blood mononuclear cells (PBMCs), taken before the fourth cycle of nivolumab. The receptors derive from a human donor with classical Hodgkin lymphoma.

The CDR3 sequence: CASSLGGRDQGYEQYF. Written as DNA, the CDR3 is TGTGCCAGCAGCTTAGGGGGCCGAGACCAAGGCTACGAGCAGTACTTC. V gene TRBV7-9 combines with J gene TRBJ2-7; TRBD1 might be the D (5 bases). V was pared by 1 base and J by 3 bases, with 16 bases between. Germline loops: CDR1 SEHNR, CDR2 FQNEAQ (reference sequence). The CDR3 has 16 amino acids.

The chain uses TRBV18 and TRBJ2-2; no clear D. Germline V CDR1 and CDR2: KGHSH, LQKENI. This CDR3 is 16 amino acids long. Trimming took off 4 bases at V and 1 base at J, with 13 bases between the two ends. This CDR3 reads CASSQNLAENTGELFF. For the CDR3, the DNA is TGTGCCAGCTCACAGAATCTGGCGGAGAACACCGGGGAGCTGTTTTTT.

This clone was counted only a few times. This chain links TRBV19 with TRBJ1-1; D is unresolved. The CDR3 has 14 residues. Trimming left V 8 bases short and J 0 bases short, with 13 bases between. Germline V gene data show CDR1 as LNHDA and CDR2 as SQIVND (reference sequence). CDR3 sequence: CASGPARVNTEAFF. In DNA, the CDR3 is TGTGCCAGTGGGCCAGCTCGGGTGAACACTGAAGCTTTCTTT.

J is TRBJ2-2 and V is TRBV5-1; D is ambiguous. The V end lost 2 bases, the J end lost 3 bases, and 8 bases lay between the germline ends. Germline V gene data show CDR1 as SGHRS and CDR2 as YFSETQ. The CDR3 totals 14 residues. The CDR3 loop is CASSFGSYTGELFF. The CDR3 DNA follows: TGCGCCAGCAGCTTCGGGTCTTACACCGGGGAGCTGTTTTTT.

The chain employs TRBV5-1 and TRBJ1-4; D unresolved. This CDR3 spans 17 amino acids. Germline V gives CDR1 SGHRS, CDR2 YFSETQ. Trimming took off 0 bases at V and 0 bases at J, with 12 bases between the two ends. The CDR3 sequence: CASSLVGRSATNEKLFF. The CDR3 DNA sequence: TGCGCCAGCAGCTTGGTCGGCCGTTCTGCAACTAATGAAAAACTGTTTTTT.

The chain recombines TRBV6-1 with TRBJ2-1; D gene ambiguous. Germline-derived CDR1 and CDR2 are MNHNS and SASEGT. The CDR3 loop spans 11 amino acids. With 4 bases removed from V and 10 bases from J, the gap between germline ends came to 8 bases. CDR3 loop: CASSVFEEQFF. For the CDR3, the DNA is TGTGCCAGCAGTGTATTTGAGGAGCAGTTCTTC.

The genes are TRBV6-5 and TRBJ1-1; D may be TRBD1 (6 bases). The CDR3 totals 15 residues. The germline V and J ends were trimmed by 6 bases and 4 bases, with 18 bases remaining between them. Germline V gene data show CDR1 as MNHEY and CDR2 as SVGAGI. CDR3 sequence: CASRNPDSSGTEAFF. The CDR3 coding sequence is TGTGCCAGCAGAAATCCGGACAGCAGCGGCACTGAAGCTTTCTTT.

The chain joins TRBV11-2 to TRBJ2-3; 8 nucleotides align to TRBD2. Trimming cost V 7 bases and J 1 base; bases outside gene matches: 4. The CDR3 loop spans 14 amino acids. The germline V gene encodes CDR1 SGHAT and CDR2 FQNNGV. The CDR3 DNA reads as TGTGCCAGCAACACGGGGGGGGGCACAGATACGCAGTATTTT. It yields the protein CASNTGGGTDTQYF.

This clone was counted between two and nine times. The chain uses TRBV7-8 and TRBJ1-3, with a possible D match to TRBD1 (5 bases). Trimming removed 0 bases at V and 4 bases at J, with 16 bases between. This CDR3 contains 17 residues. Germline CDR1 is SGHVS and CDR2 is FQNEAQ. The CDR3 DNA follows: TGTGCCAGCAGCTTAGCGGGACTCACCATGGGAGGAAACACCATATATTTT. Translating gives CASSLAGLTMGGNTIYF.

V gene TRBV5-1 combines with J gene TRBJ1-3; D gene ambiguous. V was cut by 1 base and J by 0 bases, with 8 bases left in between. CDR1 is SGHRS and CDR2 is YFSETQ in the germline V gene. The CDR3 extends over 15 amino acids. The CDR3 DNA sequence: TGCGCCAGCAGCTTGCGGGCCAGCTCTGGAAACACCATATATTTT. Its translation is CASSLRASSGNTIYF.

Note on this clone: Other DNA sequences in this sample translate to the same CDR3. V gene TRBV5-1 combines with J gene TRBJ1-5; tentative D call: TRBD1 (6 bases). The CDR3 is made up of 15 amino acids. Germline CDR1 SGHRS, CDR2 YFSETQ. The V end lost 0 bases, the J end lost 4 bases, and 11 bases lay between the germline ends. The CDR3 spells CASSLGTEGNQPQHF. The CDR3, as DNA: TGCGCCAGCAGCTTGGGGACAGAAGGGAATCAGCCCCAGCATTTT.

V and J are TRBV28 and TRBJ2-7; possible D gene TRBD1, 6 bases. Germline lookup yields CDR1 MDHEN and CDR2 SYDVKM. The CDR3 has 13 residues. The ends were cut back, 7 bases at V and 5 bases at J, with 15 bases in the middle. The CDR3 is CASNLAGAHEQYF. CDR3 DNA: TGTGCCAGCAACTTGGCAGGGGCCCACGAGCAGTACTTC.

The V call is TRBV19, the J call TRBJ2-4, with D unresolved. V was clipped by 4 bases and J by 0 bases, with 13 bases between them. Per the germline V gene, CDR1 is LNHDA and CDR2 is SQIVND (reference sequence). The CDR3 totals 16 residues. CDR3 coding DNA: TGTGCCAGTAGTAGGTACCCGTCCGGAGCCAAAAACATTCAGTACTTC. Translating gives CASSRYPSGAKNIQYF. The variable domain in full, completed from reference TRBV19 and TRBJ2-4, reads DGGITQSPKYLFRKEGQNVTLSCEQNLNHDAMYWYRQDPGQGLRLIYYSQIVNDFQKGDIAEGYSVSREKKESFPLTVTSAQKNPTAFYLCASSRYPSGAKNIQYFGAGTRLSVL.

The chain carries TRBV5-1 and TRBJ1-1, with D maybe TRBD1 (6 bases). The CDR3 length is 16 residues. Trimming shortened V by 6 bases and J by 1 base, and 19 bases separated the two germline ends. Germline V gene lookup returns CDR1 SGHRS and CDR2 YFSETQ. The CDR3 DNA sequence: TGCGCCAGCACCCAGGAGGTGAACAGGGCGAACACTGAAGCTTTCTTT. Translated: CASTQEVNRANTEAFF. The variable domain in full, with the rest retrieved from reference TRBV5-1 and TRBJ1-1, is KAGVTQTPRYLIKTRGQQVTLSCSPISGHRSVSWYQQTPGQGLQFLFEYFSETQRNKGNFPGRFSGRQFSNSRSEMNVSTLELGDSALYLCASTQEVNRANTEAFFGQGTRLTVV.

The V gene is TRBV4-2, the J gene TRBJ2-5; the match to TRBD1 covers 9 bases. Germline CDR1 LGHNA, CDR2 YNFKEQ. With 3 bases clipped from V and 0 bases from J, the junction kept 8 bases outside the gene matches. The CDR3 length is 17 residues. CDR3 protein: CASSQAGTGLYQETQYF. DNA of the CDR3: TGTGCCAGCAGCCAGGCCGGGACAGGGTTGTACCAAGAGACCCAGTACTTC.

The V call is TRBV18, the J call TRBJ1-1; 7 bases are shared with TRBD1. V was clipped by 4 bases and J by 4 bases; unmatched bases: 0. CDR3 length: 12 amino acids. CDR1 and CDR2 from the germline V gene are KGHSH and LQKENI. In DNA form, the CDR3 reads TGTGCCAGCTCACGACAGGGCACTGAAGCTTTCTTT. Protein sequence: CASSRQGTEAFF.

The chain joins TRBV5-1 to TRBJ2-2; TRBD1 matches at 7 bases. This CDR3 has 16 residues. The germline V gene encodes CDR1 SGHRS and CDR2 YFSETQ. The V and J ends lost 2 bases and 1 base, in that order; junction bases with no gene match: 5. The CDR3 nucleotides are TGCGCCAGCAGCTTTGCCGGGACAGTGAACACCGGGGAGCTGTTTTTT. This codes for CASSFAGTVNTGELFF.

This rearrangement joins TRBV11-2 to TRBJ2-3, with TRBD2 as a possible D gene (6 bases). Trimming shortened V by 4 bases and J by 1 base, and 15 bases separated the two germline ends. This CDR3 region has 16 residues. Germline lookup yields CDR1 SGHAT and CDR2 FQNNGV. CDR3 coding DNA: TGTGCCAGCAGCTCTTCCCGGGGACTGGGCACAGATACGCAGTATTTT. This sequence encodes CASSSSRGLGTDTQYF.